The text below deals with one T cell receptor beta chain. The antigen this receptor binds is unknown. No per-base quality is available; no much larger clone lies one base away. This record belongs to a study of blood T cell repertoires in COVID-19 (TCRdb year 2020). Regarding the research as a whole: The collaborator samples originated in the United States, Italy and Spain and spanned the acute and convalescent phases of COVID-19. Nearly every sample came with metadata listing a de-identified subject ID, COVID-19 status, age in years and sex. The material from the prospective study consisted of cDNA or gDNA derived from T cells, B-cell-depleted T cells, or PBMCs. Samples were obtained from the ongoing ImmuneRACE study (first 160 participants) and from about 1,300 subjects provided by 6 global collaborators. Subjects who had been exposed to COVID-19, were actively infected with it, or had recovered from it provided the deeply sampled blood TCRbeta repertoires that made up the dataset. Where HLA class I and class II types were available, the types were taken from metadata supplied by the sample provider, not from assay-based typing. The repertoires were released in a freely available public database meant as a resource for research on the immune response to SARS-CoV-2.

One collaborating source in Seattle enrolled patients during active infection and followed them longitudinally through the course of disease. The collaborating institutions used their own protocols to collect whole blood in K2EDTA tubes. Collaborator samples were shipped for TCRbeta analysis as frozen whole blood, isolated PBMCs, or DNA extracted from either sample type. The CDR3 measures 16 amino acids from cysteine to phenylalanine. Only the CDR3 part of the read is kept: 48 bases, read in frame from the first base. Via the germline V gene, CDR1 is MGHRA and CDR2 YSYEKL. Germline trimming amounts to 2 bases on V and 7 bases on J, with 3 as the count of junction bases outside the gene matches. TCRbeta CDR3 regions were amplified from genomic DNA using the immunoSEQ Assay, a bias-controlled multiplex PCR. Per the source publication's procedure: The number of nucleated cells in each sample was estimated by amplification of reference gene primers within the assay. Sequence reads were collapsed and filtered to measure the absolute abundance of every unique TCRbeta CDR3 rearrangement. For each sample, productive Simpson clonality was calculated as the square root of Simpson's diversity index over productive rearrangements. TCRdb holds this immuneACCESS table with in-frame rearrangements only. Some clones are missing; in checked studies, unresolved V genes explain under half, and the rest has no known cause. The V and J calls and the clone size are those of that table, but D and trimming were determined from the DNA. The sample table records hundreds of thousands of clones; roughly 85% of these occur just once. In total, the top ten clones hold approximately 5.1% of the sample.

Results the study describes overall, beyond this receptor: How much clinical and demographic metadata was included differed by source and by participant, and the metadata was provided uncurated.

This receptor was obtained from a man over 45 with COVID-19, enrolled during active disease. This receptor chain uses TRBV4-1 and TRBJ1-6; 12 bases in the middle match TRBD1. Sequenced material: peripheral blood. The sequence in DNA is TGCGCCAGCAGCCAAACCGGGACAGGGGGCAATTCACCCCTCCACTTT. It translates to CASSQTGTGGNSPLHF.